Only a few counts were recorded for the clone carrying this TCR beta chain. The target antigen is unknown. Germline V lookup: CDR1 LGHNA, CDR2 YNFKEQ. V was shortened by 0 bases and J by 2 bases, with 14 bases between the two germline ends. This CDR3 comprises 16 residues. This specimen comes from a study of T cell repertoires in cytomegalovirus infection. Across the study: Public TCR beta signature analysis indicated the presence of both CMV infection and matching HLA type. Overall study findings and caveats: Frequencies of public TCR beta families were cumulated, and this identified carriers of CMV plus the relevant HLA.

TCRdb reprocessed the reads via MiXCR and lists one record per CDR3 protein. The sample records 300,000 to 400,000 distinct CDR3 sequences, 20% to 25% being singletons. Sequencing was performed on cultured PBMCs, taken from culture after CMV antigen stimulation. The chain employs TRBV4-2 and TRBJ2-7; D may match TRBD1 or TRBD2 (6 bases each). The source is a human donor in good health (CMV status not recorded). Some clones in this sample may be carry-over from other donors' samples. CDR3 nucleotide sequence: TGTGCCAGCAGCCAAGAAGGTGCGGGACAAACCTACGAGCAGTACTTC. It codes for CASSQEGAGQTYEQYF.